Below, 21 T cell receptor beta chains from the same sample are listed, as sequenced in a study of patients and donors after allogeneic stem cell transplantation. TCRdb independently ran MiXCR on the RT-PCR reads; one entry per CDR3 protein. Among about 410,000 distinct CDR3 sequences, 16% were seen once, and the ten largest hold around 7.9%. Sequencing input: blood, either unsorted or a sorted T cell fraction (not recorded which). The receptor set was obtained from a human donor who was either an allogeneic HSCT recipient or a stem cell or donor lymphocyte infusion donor (not recorded which). It is not recorded whose cells these are; they may come from a transplant donor.

The chain links TRBV12-3 or TRBV12-4 to TRBJ1-1; 7 bases line up with TRBD1. This CDR3 contains 15 residues. Trimming took 6 bases from V and 0 from J; bases not matched to a gene: 7. The CDR3 nucleotides are TGTGCCAGCAGCCCTGTACAGGGGATGAACACTGAAGCTTTCTTT. Encoded protein: CASSPVQGMNTEAFF.

A few counts support this clonotype. The chain couples TRBV20-1 to TRBJ2-1; weak D call: TRBD2 (5 bases). CDR1 is DFQATT, CDR2 SNEGSKA, per germline (reference sequence). V lost 6 bases and J lost 6, with 18 bases in between. CDR3 length: 14 residues. CDR3 bases: TGCAGTGCGATAACTCGGGGAGTTTCCAATGAGCAGTTCTTC. As protein: CSAITRGVSNEQFF.

This clonotype was seen at least ten times. The chain links TRBV3-1 to TRBJ1-4; possible D gene TRBD1, 5 bases. CDR3 size: 14 residues. Germline V lookup: CDR1 LGHDT, CDR2 YNNKEL (reference sequence). V was pared by 7 bases and J by 10 bases, with 19 bases between. CDR3 sequence (DNA): TGTGCCAGCACCCGAGATGTGCAGGGAACAAAACTGTTTTTT. Its protein is CASTRDVQGTKLFF.

This clonotype was counted only a few times. A junction end diverges from the germline sequence, so it may reflect a read error. The J gene is TRBJ2-4, the V gene TRBV7-2, with a possible D match to TRBD1 (6 bases). The CDR3 has 11 amino acids. Germline V lookup: CDR1 SGHTA, CDR2 FQGNSA. CDR3 in DNA: TGTGCCAGCAGCCTAACAGGGCCGCCGGCCTTC. Translation: CASSLTGPPAF.

V gene TRBV4-2 combines with J gene TRBJ2-7, with a possible D match to TRBD2 (6 bases). CDR1 is LGHNA and CDR2 is YNFKEQ in the germline V gene. V was trimmed by 4 bases and J by 0 bases, leaving 16 bases between them. The CDR3 spans 16 residues. The CDR3 DNA follows: TGTGCCAGCAGCCCTCGTCGGGACTCCAGCTCCTACGAGCAGTACTTC. Its protein product is CASSPRRDSSSYEQYF.

This clonotype was recorded a few times. An end of the junction differs from the germline gene, which may be a read error. V gene TRBV24-1 combines with J gene TRBJ1-1; possible D gene TRBD1, 5 bases. This CDR3 has 14 amino acids. Germline CDR1 reads KGHDR; CDR2 reads SFDVKD. The CDR3 is CATSASGLNNEAFF. DNA for the CDR3: TGTGCCACCAGTGCGTCAGGGTTGAACAATGAAGCTTTCTTT.

This clonotype showed up just a few times. The CDR3 DNA sequence: TGTGCCAGCAGCTCGATCCGGACAGCCCCCTACGAGCAGTACTTC. It is translated as CASSSIRTAPYEQYF. The gene calls are TRBV7-2 and TRBJ2-7; weak D call: TRBD1 (6 bases). V lost 4 bases and J 2 bases, leaving 15 bases between the germline ends. Germline V gene sequence: CDR1 SGHTA, CDR2 FQGNSA. The CDR3 runs 15 residues.

This clonotype has only a few counts. V gene TRBV7-9 combines with J gene TRBJ2-5; 7 bases are shared with TRBD1. The V gene end was trimmed by 0 bases and the J gene end by 5 bases; junction bases not matched to a gene: 6. The CDR3 sequence is 15 residues long. Germline V gene sequence: CDR1 SEHNR, CDR2 FQNEAQ (reference sequence). The CDR3 coding sequence is TGTGCCAGCAGCTTAGCCTCCCCGGGACAGGAGACCCAGTACTTC. The encoded protein is CASSLASPGQETQYF.

This clonotype came up a few times. The rearrangement uses TRBV25-1 and TRBJ2-1; D not resolved. CDR3 length: 11 amino acids. V was cut by 3 bases and J by 10 bases, with 7 bases left in between. Germline V gene sequence: CDR1 MGHDK, CDR2 SYGVNS. The CDR3: CASSELWEQFF. For the CDR3, the DNA is TGTGCCAGCAGTGAGCTTTGGGAGCAGTTCTTC. Supplemented by reference TRBV25-1 and TRBJ2-1, the full variable domain reads EADIYQTPRYLVIGTGKKITLECSQTMGHDKMYWYQQDPGMELHLIHYSYGVNSTEKGDLSSESTVSRIRTEHFPLTLESARPSHTSQYLCASSELWEQFFGPGTRLTVL.

J is TRBJ1-1 and V is TRBV9; no clear D gene. Germline lookup yields CDR1 SGDLS and CDR2 YYNGEE. The length of the CDR3 is 16 residues. Trimming took off 3 bases at V and 3 bases at J, with 18 bases between the two ends. DNA of the CDR3: TGTGCCAGCAGCGCACGCCAGGCCCCGGTACACACTGAAGCTTTCTTT. It yields the protein CASSARQAPVHTEAFF.

This chain uses TRBV5-1 with TRBJ2-5; perhaps TRBD2 as D (5 bases). Germline V gene sequence: CDR1 SGHRS, CDR2 YFSETQ. There are 14 residues in the CDR3. Deletions cut 4 bases from V and 9 bases from J, with 19 bases between. This CDR3 reads CASSDGLWYAAQYF. Written as DNA, the CDR3 is TGCGCCAGCAGCGACGGACTCTGGTATGCGGCCCAGTACTTC.

This clonotype was seen a few times. This chain uses TRBV12-3 or TRBV12-4 with TRBJ2-2; 11 positions agree with TRBD1. The CDR3 totals 14 residues. Trimming cost V 6 bases and J 6 bases; bases outside gene matches: 3. This CDR3 reads CASRGTGGPGELFF. The CDR3 DNA reads as TGTGCCAGCAGAGGGACAGGGGGACCCGGGGAGCTGTTTTTT.

This clonotype was seen at least ten times. The chain uses TRBV28 and TRBJ2-7, with D possibly being TRBD1 (5 bases). The CDR3 is 14 amino acids. From germline, CDR1 is MDHEN and CDR2 SYDVKM. V was trimmed by 6 bases and J by 2 bases, leaving 14 bases between them. The CDR3 is CASREGAGAYEQYF. The CDR3 DNA follows: TGTGCCAGCAGGGAAGGGGCAGGTGCCTACGAGCAGTACTTC.

J is TRBJ2-2 and V is TRBV5-1; D possibly corresponds to TRBD1 (5 bases). Germline V CDR1 and CDR2: SGHRS, YFSETQ. V lost 4 bases and J lost 5, with 15 bases in between. The CDR3 extends over 15 amino acids. In DNA form, the CDR3 reads TGCGCCAGCAGCATGACTCAGGGATCTACCGGGGAGCTGTTTTTT. Residues: CASSMTQGSTGELFF.

The chain carries TRBV29-1 and TRBJ2-3, with D possibly matching TRBD1 (6 bases). Germline loops: CDR1 SQVTM, CDR2 ANQGSEA. V shed 1 base and J shed 3 bases, with 11 bases lying between them. CDR3 length: 14 amino acids. CDR3 nucleotide sequence: TGCAGCGTTGAAGGCAGGGGCTCAACAGATACGCAGTATTTT. This encodes CSVEGRGSTDTQYF.

The chain carries TRBV9 and TRBJ2-1; TRBD2 matches at 7 bases. This CDR3 region has 17 residues. With 1 base clipped from V and 5 bases from J, the junction kept 12 bases outside the gene matches. Per the germline V gene, CDR1 is SGDLS and CDR2 is YYNGEE. In DNA, the CDR3 is TGTGCCAGCAGCGTACATGGGGGGGAGACTAGAAACAATGAGCAGTTCTTC. Encoded protein: CASSVHGGETRNNEQFF.

This chain connects TRBV24-1 to TRBJ1-1; unclear D gene. This CDR3 is built from 13 residues. V was pared by 5 bases and J by 2 bases, with 8 bases between. CDR1 is KGHDR, CDR2 SFDVKD, per germline. The CDR3 reads CATSGDFNTEAFF. In nucleotides, the CDR3 is TGTGCCACCAGTGGCGATTTTAACACTGAAGCTTTCTTT.

This clonotype was seen a few times. This sequence joins TRBV12-3 or TRBV12-4 and TRBJ2-1, with 9 nucleotides matching TRBD2. This CDR3 spans 17 amino acids. V gave up 3 bases and J gave up 7 bases; unmatched junction bases: 13. CDR3 sequence reads: CASSFGGRASKLNEQFF. CDR3 nucleotide sequence: TGTGCCAGCAGTTTCGGCGGGAGGGCCTCTAAATTAAATGAGCAGTTCTTC.

This clonotype was detected a few times. V is TRBV12-3 or TRBV12-4 and J is TRBJ1-2; D gene unclear. This CDR3 comprises 11 residues. V lost 1 base and J 8 bases, leaving 5 bases between the germline ends. The CDR3 here is CASSLGQGYTF. For the CDR3, the DNA is TGTGCCAGCAGTTTAGGGCAGGGCTACACCTTC.

This clonotype showed up many times. V and J are TRBV7-9 and TRBJ2-3; maybe TRBD1 (6 bases). CDR3 length: 15 residues. Germline values: CDR1 SEHNR, CDR2 FQNEAQ (reference sequence). V was pared by 4 bases and J by 2 bases, with 13 bases between. The CDR3 DNA follows: TGTGCCAGCAGCTCCGCCGGGACACCCACAGATACGCAGTATTTT. Its protein product is CASSSAGTPTDTQYF. The full variable domain, its missing parts supplied by reference TRBV7-9 and TRBJ2-3, is DTGVSQNPRHKITKRGQNVTFRCDPISEHNRLYWYRQTLGQGPEFLTYFQNEAQLEKSRLLSDRFSAERPKGSFSTLEIQRTEQGDSAMYLCASSSAGTPTDTQYFGPGTRLTVL.

This clonotype appeared a few times. The chain has TRBV4-2 and TRBJ2-2; TRBD2 matches 7 bases. The CDR3 runs 17 residues. CDR1 LGHNA and CDR2 YNFKEQ come from the germline V gene. V shed 1 base and J 9 bases; nucleotides not matched to a gene: 14. CDR3 DNA sequence: TGTGCCAGCAGCCAAGGCCTGGGGGGGGAGGCCTACAGGGAGCTGTTTTTT. Translated: CASSQGLGGEAYRELFF.